The 30 T cell receptor beta chains given below trace back to one sample, sequenced in a study of early T cells in non-severe SARS-CoV-2 infection. TCRdb re-analysed the 5' RACE reads in MiXCR, keeping a single row per CDR3 protein. The repertoire holds approximately 50,000 distinct CDR3 sequences, with about 9.3% as singletons. Sequencing was performed on whole blood. The receptors originated from an adult who was a healthcare worker with PCR-confirmed SARS-CoV-2 infection or an uninfected control (not recorded which).

This clonotype came up many times. The J gene is TRBJ2-1, the V gene TRBV20-1; the D gene is possibly TRBD2 (6 bases). The germline V gene encodes CDR1 DFQATT and CDR2 SNEGSKA (reference sequence). The CDR3 consists of 18 residues. The germline V and J ends were trimmed by 4 bases and 0 bases, with 22 bases remaining between them. The CDR3 region is CSANPAGGRGSSYNEQFF. CDR3 nucleotides: TGCAGTGCTAACCCGGCGGGTGGTCGGGGGAGCTCCTACAATGAGCAGTTCTTC.

In its sample, this clonotype ranks as medium-sized. The chain links TRBV29-1 to TRBJ2-1; 9 positions match TRBD1. V gave up 7 bases and J gave up 0 bases; unmatched junction bases: 1. The CDR3 loop spans 13 amino acids. CDR1 is SQVTM, CDR2 ANQGSEA, per germline. CDR3 in amino acids: CSGDRDSYNEQFF. CDR3 DNA: TGCAGCGGGGACAGGGACTCCTACAATGAGCAGTTCTTC.

This clonotype was seen more than once but under ten times. The genes are TRBV19 and TRBJ2-1; D gene unclear. CDR1 LNHDA and CDR2 SQIVND come from the germline V gene (reference sequence). The CDR3 runs 14 residues. Trimming left V 4 bases short and J 3 bases short, with 10 bases between. The CDR3, as DNA: TGTGCCAGTAGTACCGCGAGTGACTACAATGAGCAGTTCTTC. This codes for CASSTASDYNEQFF.

This clonotype was found many times. The chain uses TRBV14 and TRBJ1-6; maybe TRBD1 (5 bases). The CDR3 contains 15 residues. Per the germline V gene, CDR1 is SGHDN and CDR2 is FVKESK. The V end was cut by 0 bases, the J end by 3 bases, with 6 bases between. CDR3 residues: CASSQDDSYNSPLHF. The CDR3 DNA sequence: TGTGCCAGCAGCCAAGATGACAGCTATAATTCACCCCTCCACTTT.

There are many counts of this clonotype. The chain has TRBV20-1 and TRBJ2-5; D not certain. The V and J ends lost 4 bases and 1 base respectively, with 4 bases between them. Germline V gene data show CDR1 as DFQATT and CDR2 as SNEGSKA (reference sequence). This CDR3 spans 11 amino acids. The DNA of the CDR3 is TGCAGTGCTAACAGCCAAGAGACCCAGTACTTC. Translation: CSANSQETQYF.

This clonotype was seen more than once but under ten times. The chain joins TRBV5-1 to TRBJ2-7, with D tentatively TRBD2 (5 bases). From germline, CDR1 is SGHRS and CDR2 YFSETQ. This CDR3 contains 15 residues. V was pared by 0 bases and J by 4 bases, with 14 bases between. The DNA of the CDR3 is TGCGCCAGCAGCTTGGGAGCGGCTCCGGAGTACGAGCAGTACTTC. Translation gives CASSLGAAPEYEQYF.

The CDR3 DNA follows: TGTGCCAGCATGGACCGGCCGGGAGTCACTGAAGCTTTCTTT. Translation gives CASMDRPGVTEAFF. The rearrangement links TRBV14 to TRBJ1-1; D is undetermined. This CDR3 has 14 amino acids. Between the trimmed V and J ends, which lost 7 bases and 4 bases, there was a span of 16 bases. The germline CDR1 and CDR2 sequences are SGHDN and FVKESK.

This clonotype was observed a few times. The chain recombines TRBV28 with TRBJ2-1, with 11 bases fitting TRBD1. The germline gives CDR1 MDHEN, CDR2 SYDVKM. The CDR3 has 15 residues. V was pared by 7 bases and J by 12 bases, with 14 bases of the junction left unmatched. CDR3 amino acids: CASTAMGQGVKWQFF. CDR3 nucleotides: TGTGCCAGCACCGCGATGGGACAGGGGGTTAAGTGGCAGTTCTTC.

This clonotype was counted many times. V is TRBV18 and J is TRBJ1-5; 7 bases are a match to TRBD1. The V segment lost 6 bases and the J segment 2 bases; nucleotides outside the gene matches: 1. This CDR3 is 13 amino acids long. The V gene's germline CDR1 is KGHSH and CDR2 LQKENI. The CDR3 loop reads CASSTGGNQPQHF. For the CDR3, the DNA is TGTGCCAGCTCTACAGGGGGCAATCAGCCCCAGCATTTT.

This chain connects TRBV29-1 to TRBJ2-3, with D perhaps matching TRBD2 (6 bases). The germline gives CDR1 SQVTM, CDR2 ANQGSEA. Trimming stripped 3 bases from V and 3 bases from J, with 16 bases between. CDR3 size: 15 residues. The CDR3 DNA sequence: TGCAGCGTTGAGGATAGAACCGGAGGGACAGATACGCAGTATTTT. Protein product: CSVEDRTGGTDTQYF.

The CDR3 region is CASSRDSYSPLHF. The CDR3 bases are TGTGCCAGCAGCCGCGATTCGTATTCACCCCTCCACTTT. The genes are TRBV5-5 and TRBJ1-6; no clear D gene. The CDR3 has 13 amino acids. The V and J ends lost 4 bases and 8 bases respectively, with 10 bases between them. Germline CDR1 reads SGHKS; CDR2 reads YYEKEE (reference sequence). Together with reference TRBV5-5 and TRBJ1-6, the CDR3 gives the full variable domain: DAGVTQSPTHLIKTRGQQVTLRCSPISGHKSVSWYQQVLGQGPQFIFQYYEKEERGRGNFPDRFSARQFPNYSSELNVNALLLGDSALYLCASSRDSYSPLHFGNGTRLTVT.

The sample holds many counts of this clonotype. In DNA form, the CDR3 reads TGTGCCAGCAGCTCGCGTTTTGGGGCTGGGGCCAACGTCCTGACTTTC. Translating it yields CASSSRFGAGANVLTF. The rearrangement links TRBV7-8 to TRBJ2-6; D gene unclear. V lost 4 bases and J lost 2, with 12 bases in between. Per the germline V gene, CDR1 is SGHVS and CDR2 is FQNEAQ. The CDR3 consists of 16 residues.

This clonotype has just a few counts. The chain links TRBV28 to TRBJ2-2, with D tentatively TRBD2 (6 bases). Germline V gives CDR1 MDHEN, CDR2 SYDVKM. This CDR3 comprises 15 residues. V was trimmed by 6 bases and J by 2 bases, leaving 13 bases between them. CDR3 coding DNA: TGTGCCAGCAGCCCCCGGGGGTTTAACACCGGGGAGCTGTTTTTT. Translating it yields CASSPRGFNTGELFF.

Many counts were recorded for this clonotype. The V and J genes are TRBV10-3 and TRBJ2-3; D remains unclear. Germline CDR1 reads ENHRY; CDR2 reads SYGVKD. The CDR3 spans 11 residues. V shed 6 bases and J shed 2 bases, with 3 bases lying between them. The CDR3 coding sequence is TGTGCCATCAGAAACACAGATACGCAGTATTTT. Protein: CAIRNTDTQYF.

This chain connects TRBV5-1 to TRBJ2-3; TRBD2 matches 12 bases. The V segment lost 2 bases and the J segment 5 bases; nucleotides outside the gene matches: 12. The CDR3 consists of 18 residues. Germline CDR1 is SGHRS and CDR2 is YFSETQ. CDR3 sequence reads: CASSFLIRTSGTVDTQYF. CDR3 coding DNA: TGCGCCAGCAGCTTTCTAATTCGGACTAGCGGGACGGTAGATACGCAGTATTTT. Full variable domain (rest looked up from reference TRBV5-1 and TRBJ2-3): KAGVTQTPRYLIKTRGQQVTLSCSPISGHRSVSWYQQTPGQGLQFLFEYFSETQRNKGNFPGRFSGRQFSNSRSEMNVSTLELGDSALYLCASSFLIRTSGTVDTQYFGPGTRLTVL.

This clonotype was seen repeatedly, ten times or more. The chain couples TRBV6-1 to TRBJ2-4; no firm D call. V lost 6 bases, J lost 7 bases, and 4 bases lay in between. Looked up from germline, CDR1 is MNHNS and CDR2 is SASEGT. The CDR3 is 10 amino acids. CDR3 bases: TGTGCCAGCAGAGACAACATTCAGTACTTC. This translates into CASRDNIQYF.

This clonotype came up many times. The J gene is TRBJ2-1, the V gene TRBV7-2; TRBD2 aligns across 8 bases. This CDR3 contains 14 residues. Germline CDR1 is SGHTA and CDR2 is FQGNSA. J was trimmed by 10 bases and V by 3 bases; bases with no gene match: 8. As DNA, the CDR3 is TGTGCCAGCAGCTTCCTTACTAGCGGAGCCGAGCAGTTCTTC. Translating gives CASSFLTSGAEQFF.

This clonotype was seen only a few times. V usage is TRBV7-9 and J usage is TRBJ1-2; possibly TRBD1 for D (5 bases). Germline V gives CDR1 SEHNR, CDR2 FQNEAQ (reference sequence). V was shortened by 2 bases and J by 3 bases, with 7 bases between the two germline ends. The CDR3 extends over 13 amino acids. The chain's CDR3 is CASSLQGYYGYTF. The CDR3 DNA reads as TGTGCCAGCAGCTTACAGGGCTACTATGGCTACACCTTC.

This clonotype has just a few counts. The chain has TRBV6-2 or TRBV6-3 and TRBJ2-5; no definite D call. V lost 7 bases and J lost 5, with 17 bases in between. Per germline, CDR1 MNHEY and CDR2 SVGEGT. The CDR3 is 14 residues long. CDR3 nucleotides: TGTGCCAGCAAGGCCGTCGGTTATCGGGAGACCCAGTACTTC. It codes for CASKAVGYRETQYF.

V usage is TRBV5-4 and J usage is TRBJ2-1; D is unclear. Germline assignment: CDR1 SGHNT and CDR2 YYREEE (reference sequence). The V end lost 1 base, the J end lost 4 bases, and 9 bases lay between the germline ends. The CDR3 loop spans 14 amino acids. This CDR3 reads CASSLIDQYNEQFF. CDR3 nucleotides: TGTGCCAGCAGCTTGATCGACCAGTACAATGAGCAGTTCTTC.

This clonotype occurred many times. This sequence joins TRBV29-1 and TRBJ1-3, with D tentatively TRBD1 (5 bases). CDR3 size: 12 residues. Germline assignment: CDR1 SQVTM and CDR2 ANQGSEA. The V gene lost 6 bases and the J gene lost 2 bases, with 8 bases spanning the gap. The CDR3 protein is CSVRGAGNTIYF. CDR3 nucleotide sequence: TGCAGCGTCCGGGGGGCTGGAAACACCATATATTTT.

This clonotype was observed many times. The chain employs TRBV9 and TRBJ1-2; TRBD1 matches 7 bases. J was trimmed by 4 bases and V by 0 bases; bases with no gene match: 6. The CDR3 runs 15 residues. Germline CDR1 and CDR2: SGDLS and YYNGEE. CDR3 nucleotide sequence: TGTGCCAGCAGCGTAGAGGGACAGCCGCTCTATGGCTACACCTTC. This translates into CASSVEGQPLYGYTF.

This clonotype was counted at least ten times. The chain joins TRBV6-6 to TRBJ2-7; 12 bases match TRBD2. CDR3 length: 17 amino acids. The germline V gene has CDR1 MNHNY and CDR2 SVGAGI (reference sequence). J gave up 2 bases and V 0 bases, and 5 bases lay outside the gene matches. DNA of the CDR3: TGTGCCAGCAGTTACTCGAACCGACTAGCGGGGGCCTACGAGCAGTACTTC. Its translation: CASSYSNRLAGAYEQYF.

This clonotype was recorded many times. The chain links TRBV4-2 to TRBJ1-6; a possible D gene is TRBD1 (6 bases). V was trimmed by 0 bases and J by 14 bases, leaving 17 bases between them. There are 15 residues in the CDR3. Germline V gene sequence: CDR1 LGHNA, CDR2 YNFKEQ. As DNA, the CDR3 is TGTGCCAGCAGCCAAGAGGGGCAGGGGAGGAGAGCCCTCCACTTT. It translates to CASSQEGQGRRALHF.

J is TRBJ2-3 and V is TRBV7-9, with 11 bases that match TRBD2. Trimming cost V 5 bases and J 0 bases; bases outside gene matches: 22. This CDR3 has 22 amino acids. The germline V gene encodes CDR1 SEHNR and CDR2 FQNEAQ (reference sequence). The CDR3 loop is CASSTRLGWASGRLRSTDTQYF. In DNA form, the CDR3 reads TGTGCCAGCAGCACACGACTTGGATGGGCTAGCGGGAGGCTCCGAAGCACAGATACGCAGTATTTT.

The V gene is TRBV5-6, the J gene TRBJ1-5; D is ambiguous. The CDR3 has 14 amino acids. With 1 base removed from V and 1 base from J, the gap between germline ends came to 6 bases. CDR1 is SGHDT and CDR2 is YYEEEE in the germline V gene. CDR3 sequence (DNA): TGTGCCAGCAGCTTGAGACGGAGCAATCAGCCCCAGCATTTT. Translating gives CASSLRRSNQPQHF. Supplemented by reference TRBV5-6 and TRBJ1-5, the full variable domain reads DAGVTQSPTHLIKTRGQQVTLRCSPKSGHDTVSWYQQALGQGPQFIFQYYEEEERQRGNFPDRFSGHQFPNYSSELNVNALLLGDSALYLCASSLRRSNQPQHFGDGTRLSIL.

This clonotype was found many times. The gene calls are TRBV12-3 or TRBV12-4 and TRBJ1-2; D remains unclear. V lost 1 base, J lost 4 bases, and 7 bases lay in between. The CDR3 runs to 13 residues. In DNA, the CDR3 is TGTGCCAGCAGTTTAGGGGGATTCTATGGCTACACCTTC. Amino acid sequence: CASSLGGFYGYTF.

This clonotype was detected a few times. This rearrangement joins TRBV11-1 to TRBJ1-5; D not certain. Trimming removed 1 base at V and 5 bases at J, with 6 bases between. This CDR3 contains 13 residues. The germline gives CDR1 SGHAT, CDR2 FQDESV (reference sequence). CDR3 sequence (DNA): TGTGCCAGCAGCTTAGGTCCGGATCAGCCCCAGCATTTT. Its protein product is CASSLGPDQPQHF.

V is TRBV19 and J is TRBJ1-5; possible D gene TRBD1, 5 bases. CDR1 and CDR2 (germline): LNHDA, SQIVND (reference sequence). V dropped 8 bases and J dropped 2 bases, with 19 bases sitting between them. The CDR3 length is 16 residues. The CDR3 protein is CASRPKTEKRNQPQHF. CDR3 DNA sequence: TGTGCCAGTCGACCGAAGACAGAAAAACGCAATCAGCCCCAGCATTTT.

This chain joins TRBV7-3 and TRBJ2-3; no clear D. Germline CDR1 reads SGHTA; CDR2 reads FQGTGA. The CDR3 has 14 residues. V was clipped by 1 base and J by 6 bases, with 11 bases between them. CDR3: CASSLNPYPDTQYF. As DNA, the CDR3 is TGTGCCAGCAGCTTAAACCCCTATCCTGATACGCAGTATTTT.